There are a few counts of the clone carrying this T cell receptor beta chain. Sequencing used immunoSEQ multiplex PCR; TCRdb keeps in-frame clones, though not all of them. Among 150,000 or so clones listed, roughly 85% were seen once. The data originate from a study of blood T cell repertoires in COVID-19. With 8 bases clipped from V and 2 bases from J, the junction kept 4 bases outside the gene matches. The CDR3 runs to 14 residues. Germline V gives CDR1 LGHNA, CDR2 YNFKEQ. The Seattle site enrolled patients during active infection and followed them longitudinally. Source material: peripheral blood. The clonotype was recovered from a woman in her sixties or seventies with COVID-19, enrolled during active disease. The genes are TRBV4-2 and TRBJ2-2; 8 positions match TRBD2. This CDR3 reads CASHGGANTGELFF. The CDR3 coding sequence is TGTGCCAGCCACGGGGGGGCTAACACCGGGGAGCTGTTTTTT.